What follows describes a single TCR beta chain. The table lists this clone with a few counts. This receptor's antigen is unknown. Base qualities are missing; no much larger clone stands one base away. The data stem from a study of T cell responses to AZD1222 COVID-19 vaccine (dated by TCRdb to about 2021). With regard to the full study: Because spike-specific TCR depth and breadth did not differ between the two schedules, AZD1222 recipients who got a second dose at roughly 4 weeks were pooled with those who got a second dose at roughly 12 weeks. Enrollment into the trials was organized by age into subgroups of 18-55, 56-69 and 70-plus years, and those subgroups contained about 160, 30 and 59 TCR-sequenced participants, respectively. A total of 233 trial participants underwent TCR sequencing, of whom around 210 had received two doses of AZD1222 and 26 had received two doses of the MenACWY control vaccine. What the study reported, not specific to this receptor: Conclusions about previously exposed vaccinees were limited because only five to seven AZD1222 recipients were SARS-CoV-2 seropositive at baseline. A significant rise in spike-specific TCR breadth and depth was observed after two AZD1222 doses relative to day 0 and relative to MenACWY recipients. The vaccine-associated CD4 TCRs covered the entire spike protein, and the dominant responses fell in regions 160-218 and 743-854. Epitopes outside the regions mutated in the B.1.351 and B.1.1.7 variants were reportedly recognized by nearly half of the unique spike-specific TCRs. The 56-69-year group was small, and its depth increase did not reach significance, likely because of low power. Because no day 14 peak-response samples were available, repertoires were characterized only after the peak T cell response. Most participants were white British and females outnumbered males, and the authors suggested that clonal diversity may have been underestimated.

Read against the paper, the sample's time point label means: baseline before first vaccination. The vaccinee samples were drawn from two UK trials, COV001 and COV002, one of which was a single-blind randomized controlled phase 2/3 trial testing AZD1222 (ChAdOx1 nCoV-19) in healthy adults. Trial participant PBMC samples were collected at day 0 and day 28 after the second dose for TCRbeta chain sequencing. The cysteine opens and the phenylalanine closes a CDR3 of 14 amino acids. Solely the CDR3 DNA is kept, with 42 bases framed from the first base. The V end gives up 2 bases and the J end 9 bases, leaving 9 bases in the junction not matched to a gene. The germline V gene provides CDR1 MNHNS and CDR2 SASEGT. The CDR3 regions of human TCRbeta chains were subjected to immunosequencing. In the authors' own workflow: Repertoire TCRs were checked for matches against a reference library of SARS-CoV-2-specific TCRs that had been generated using the MIRA antigen-specificity platform. Breadth was defined as the fraction of unique TCRs that were SARS-CoV-2-associated. Depth was defined as the fraction of total T cells that were SARS-CoV-2-associated. Using the MIRA data, each spike-specific TCR was mapped to the spike region that the TCR reacts to and placed in a CD4 or CD8 class. Log10-transformed breadth and depth values were compared by one-way ANOVA with Sidak's multiple comparisons tests. Drawn from immuneACCESS, this table holds only the in-frame rearrangements with V and J called that TCRdb kept. Clones are partly lost; checked studies trace under half to an unresolved V gene and leave the rest unexplained. V and J calls plus clone size are reproduced from that table; the DNA served to infer D and trimming. The sample data list more than 85,000 clones, and about 89% of these were observed just once. The top ten hold roughly 17% of the sample.

The V and J segments used are TRBV6-1 and TRBJ1-1; 7 bases in the middle match TRBD1. The sequenced sample was peripheral blood, obtained on day 0 of AZD1222 vaccination. The receptor was derived from an adult in good health. The nucleotides read TGTGCCAGCAGTGAATCGCGAACAGGGGCGCAAGCTTTCTTT. It translates as CASSESRTGAQAFF.